The clone carrying this T cell receptor (beta chain) has more than one count but fewer than ten. CDR3 size: 14 residues. Unmatched junction bases numbered 4, after V lost 3 bases and J lost 4 bases. Germline V CDR1 and CDR2: KGHDR, SFDVKD. TCRdb re-analysed the RT-PCR reads in MiXCR, keeping a single row per CDR3 protein. The sample shows 25,000 or so distinct CDR3 sequences, approximately 28% of them seen only once. The data are from a study of patients and donors after allogeneic stem cell transplantation. The chain carries TRBV24-1 and TRBJ1-2, with 7 bases identical to TRBD1. The TCR originated in a human donor who was either an allogeneic HSCT recipient or a stem cell or donor lymphocyte infusion donor (not recorded which). It is not recorded whose cells these are; they may come from a transplant donor. The specimen sequenced was blood, either unsorted or a sorted T cell fraction (not recorded which). The CDR3 protein is CATSDTGVLYGYTF. DNA for the CDR3: TGTGCCACCAGTGATACAGGGGTTCTCTATGGCTACACCTTC.